The next 9 T cell receptor beta chains were all read from a single sample in a study of T-cell memory formation after mild COVID-19. Each CDR3 protein gets one entry after TCRdb re-called the 5' RACE reads with MiXCR. Of about 270,000 distinct CDR3 sequences in the sample, 15% to 20% were seen once. The sample was PBMCs or a T cell subset sorted from them (not recorded which). These receptors came from a man younger than 35 who had mild COVID-19 (a few samples of this study predate the infection). Cell type and time point are not known.

This clonotype has only a few counts. The genes are TRBV29-1 and TRBJ2-2; the D gene is possibly TRBD2 (5 bases). CDR1 and CDR2 from the germline V gene are SQVTM and ANQGSEA. The CDR3 covers 12 residues. The V and J ends lost 7 bases and 7 bases respectively, with 13 bases between them. CDR3 sequence (DNA): TGCAGCGCTCGGGGAGCGCGCGGGGAGCTGTTTTTT. It encodes CSARGARGELFF.

This clonotype showed up just a few times. The V and J genes are TRBV29-1 and TRBJ1-2; the D is unclear. V lost 7 bases and J lost 4, with 13 bases in between. The CDR3 loop spans 12 amino acids. Germline-derived CDR1 and CDR2 are SQVTM and ANQGSEA. DNA of the CDR3: TGCAGCGCAATGGACGACCCCTATGGCTACACCTTC. Translating it yields CSAMDDPYGYTF.

This clonotype was picked up a small number of times. The rearrangement uses TRBV29-1 and TRBJ1-1; TRBD1 agrees at 7 bases. V trimming: 4 bases; J trimming: 2 bases; junction bases outside the gene matches: 1. The CDR3 sequence is 12 residues long. Germline CDR1 SQVTM, CDR2 ANQGSEA. CDR3 residues: CSVGQGNTEAFF. DNA of the CDR3: TGCAGCGTTGGACAGGGTAACACTGAAGCTTTCTTT.

This clonotype was observed a handful of times. This chain connects TRBV10-3 to TRBJ2-7, with D possibly TRBD1 on 5 matching bases. The CDR3 is 13 amino acids. V dropped 2 bases and J dropped 4 bases, with 9 bases sitting between them. Looked up from germline, CDR1 is ENHRY and CDR2 is SYGVKD. CDR3 nucleotide sequence: TGTGCCATCAGTGAGGTTTCAGGGTACGAGCAGTACTTC. Residues: CAISEVSGYEQYF.

This clonotype was seen a handful of times. CDR3 nucleotides: TGTGCCAGCAGCTCCTATAGCCTCGGGGCCAACGTCCTGACTTTC. Encoded protein: CASSSYSLGANVLTF. This chain joins TRBV7-2 and TRBJ2-6; D not certain. The V gene's germline CDR1 is SGHTA and CDR2 FQGNSA. The CDR3 covers 15 residues. V was trimmed by 4 bases and J by 4 bases, leaving 11 bases between them.

This clonotype has just a few counts. The V gene is TRBV7-2, the J gene TRBJ2-1, with 7 bases fitting TRBD1. The length of the CDR3 is 13 residues. Germline V gene lookup returns CDR1 SGHTA and CDR2 FQGNSA. With 5 bases clipped from V and 9 bases from J, the junction kept 7 bases outside the gene matches. CDR3 coding DNA: TGTGCCAGCAGCGCAGGGGGATTGTTTGAGCAGTTCTTC. Amino acid sequence: CASSAGGLFEQFF.

This clonotype was picked up a small number of times. The CDR3 DNA reads TGTGCCAGCGTCTCGCAGGGCTATGAGCAGTTCTTC. This gives the protein CASVSQGYEQFF. The chain carries TRBV12-3 or TRBV12-4 and TRBJ2-1; maybe TRBD1 (5 bases). Between the trimmed V and J ends, which lost 8 bases and 8 bases, there was a span of 13 bases. This CDR3 region has 12 residues.

This clonotype was found once. For the CDR3, the DNA is TGTGCCAGTAGTAACGTCTTACCGGGGGCCCTATTCGACAATGAGCAGTTCTTC. Translating it yields CASSNVLPGALFDNEQFF. The chain joins TRBV19 to TRBJ2-1; D may match TRBD1 or TRBD2 (6 bases each). This CDR3 is 18 amino acids long. CDR1 is LNHDA, CDR2 SQIVND, per germline (reference sequence). V lost 4 bases to trimming and J lost 5 bases, with 24 bases between them.

This chain connects TRBV27 to TRBJ1-5; D is possibly TRBD1 (5 bases). From germline, CDR1 is MNHEY and CDR2 SMNVEV (reference sequence). Trimming stripped 1 base from V and 2 bases from J, with 15 bases between. This CDR3 contains 17 residues. DNA for the CDR3: TGTGCCAGCAGTTTATGGGCAGGGAATGTCGGCAATCAGCCCCAGCATTTT. Protein sequence: CASSLWAGNVGNQPQHF.